This TCR beta chain comes out of a study of shared clonotypes between healthy human individuals. At the level of the study: Those who served as donors were two women and three men between the ages of 18 and 49.

The CDR3 runs 16 residues. The ends lost 1 base at V and 8 bases at J; junction bases unmatched: 8. Germline CDR1 and CDR2: MGHRA and YSYEKL. With regard to this clone: Its specificity is not known.

The assay was run at deep level. Sorted-subset replicate PCR reactions contained 150 to 200 ng DNA, corresponding to some 28,000 T cell genomes. Sequencing used immunoSEQ multiplex PCR; TCRdb keeps in-frame clones, though not all of them. The sample shows about 800,000 clones, roughly 96% of them seen only once. CD8 cells classed as naive were CD45RO-negative and positively selected for CCR7, excluding terminally differentiated effector memory CD45RA+ cells. General observations from the study: Relative to clonotypes present in all four donors, those not shared had lower generation probabilities.

V usage is TRBV4-1 and J usage is TRBJ2-4; 10 bases match TRBD1. This clonotype was sampled from a young man in good health. Source material: naive CD8+ T cells sorted from blood. CDR3 nucleotide sequence: TGCGCCAGCAGCCAAGGGGACAGGGGTCGGAGTTACATTCAGTACTTC. It encodes CASSQGDRGRSYIQYF.